The T cell receptor beta chain under discussion was sequenced for a study of T cell repertoires in cytomegalovirus infection. Notes on this clonotype: Its antigen remains unknown.

TCRdb passed the reads through MiXCR, listing each CDR3 protein once. The sample holds around 750,000 distinct CDR3 sequences, approximately 32% seen once. Germline V gene lookup returns CDR1 SEHNR and CDR2 FQNEAQ (reference sequence). CDR3 length: 15 residues. The V segment lost 4 bases and the J segment 1 base; nucleotides outside the gene matches: 6. The J gene is TRBJ1-2, the V gene TRBV7-9, with 7 bases aligning to TRBD1. The sample was cultured CD8+ T cells from PBMCs, taken from culture after CMV antigen stimulation. The receptor was derived from a human donor in good health (CMV status not recorded). Some clones in this sample may be carry-over from other donors' samples. CDR3 amino acids: CASSYTGAGNYGYTF. The DNA for the CDR3 is TGTGCCAGCAGCTATACAGGGGCCGGTAACTATGGCTACACCTTC.